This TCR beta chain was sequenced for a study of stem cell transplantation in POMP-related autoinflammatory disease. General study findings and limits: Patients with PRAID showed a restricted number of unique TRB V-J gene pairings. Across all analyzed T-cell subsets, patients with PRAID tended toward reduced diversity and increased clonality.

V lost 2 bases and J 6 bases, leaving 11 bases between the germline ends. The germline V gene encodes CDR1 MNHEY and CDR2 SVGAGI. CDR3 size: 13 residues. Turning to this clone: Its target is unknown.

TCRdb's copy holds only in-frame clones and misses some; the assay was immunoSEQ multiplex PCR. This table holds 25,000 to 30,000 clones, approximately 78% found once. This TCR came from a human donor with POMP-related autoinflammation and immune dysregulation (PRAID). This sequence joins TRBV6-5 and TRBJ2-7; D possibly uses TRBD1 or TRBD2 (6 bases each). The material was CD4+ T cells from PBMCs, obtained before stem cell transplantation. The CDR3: CASSYRRDTEQYF. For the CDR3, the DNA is TGTGCCAGCAGTTACAGGAGGGACACCGAGCAGTACTTC.